This TCR beta chain was sequenced during a study of blood T cell repertoires in COVID-19. Across the whole study: Samples came from the United States, Italy and Spain, spanning acute and convalescent COVID-19.

Method: immunoSEQ multiplex PCR; TCRdb's copy keeps in-frame clones and lacks some. The data show approximately 300,000 clones, 88% seen once. The CDR3 has 13 residues. Germline V gene sequence: CDR1 MNHEY, CDR2 SVGAGI. V gave up 5 bases and J gave up 6 bases, with 13 bases separating them. The clonotype originates from a woman younger than 45 with COVID-19, enrolled during active disease. The source material was peripheral blood. The chain is built from TRBV6-5 and TRBJ1-1; unclear D gene. This chain's CDR3 is CASSRHGVAEAFF. CDR3 nucleotide sequence: TGTGCCAGCAGTCGACACGGGGTGGCTGAAGCTTTCTTT.